This TCR beta chain was captured by sequencing in a study of control samples from healthy donors and cancer patients. Data came from immunoSEQ multiplex PCR; TCRdb stores just in-frame clones and leaves some out. The sample comprises some 120,000 clones, about 93% of which are singletons, and more than 2% rests with the top ten. The length of the CDR3 is 14 residues. The germline V gene encodes CDR1 SGHTA and CDR2 FQGTGA. The germline V and J ends were trimmed by 2 bases and 4 bases, with 10 bases remaining between them. Specimen: blood. This chain connects TRBV7-3 to TRBJ2-3; D ambiguous. This TCR came from a man younger than 30 in good health. DNA of the CDR3: TGTGCCAGCAGCTTAGGTCTAAATCCAGATACGCAGTATTTT. It encodes CASSLGLNPDTQYF.